The 15 T cell receptor beta chains reported below all come from one sample, sequenced in a study of cytomegalovirus exposure and HLA in healthy donors. The PCR made use of 60 Vbeta and 13 Jbeta primers. The method was immunoSEQ multiplex PCR; TCRdb's version includes in-frame clones alone and lacks a portion of them. The table records roughly 110,000 clones, more than 65% of them present only once. The sample comprised PBMCs. These receptors originate from a man aged 40-49 years in good health and CMV-seropositive.

Here the CDR3 reads CASSPLEESNTGELFF. The CDR3 bases are TGTGCCAGCAGCCCCTTGGAGGAATCTAACACCGGGGAGCTGTTTTTT. This chain connects TRBV2 to TRBJ2-2; D is possibly TRBD2 (5 bases). The CDR3 totals 16 residues. V gave up 6 bases and J gave up 2 bases, with 16 bases separating them. Germline V CDR1 and CDR2: SNHLY, FYNNEI.

This chain joins TRBV11-3 and TRBJ2-5; D not certain. CDR3 length equals 13 residues. Per the germline V gene, CDR1 is SGHNT and CDR2 is YENEEA. Between the trimmed V and J ends, which lost 1 base and 5 bases, there was a span of 8 bases. CDR3 protein: CASSLGSQETQYF. The DNA of the CDR3 is TGTGCCAGCAGCTTAGGCTCACAGGAGACCCAGTACTTC.

V is TRBV5-1 and J is TRBJ1-3; D is perhaps TRBD1 (6 bases). The CDR3 extends over 13 amino acids. V was shortened by 5 bases and J by 8 bases, with 14 bases between the two germline ends. The germline gives CDR1 SGHRS, CDR2 YFSETQ. DNA of the CDR3: TGCGCCAGCAGAGGGACACTGGAGGACACCATATATTTT. Protein product: CASRGTLEDTIYF.

The chain carries TRBV18 and TRBJ1-6; D perhaps matches TRBD1 (6 bases). The length of the CDR3 is 16 residues. The V end was cut by 2 bases, the J end by 2 bases, with 10 bases between. CDR1 and CDR2 from the germline V gene are KGHSH and LQKENI. The CDR3 coding sequence is TGTGCCAGCTCACCAACAGGGAGACCCTATAATTCACCCCTCCACTTT. As protein: CASSPTGRPYNSPLHF.

CDR3 sequence: CATSREYAGDQPQHF. The CDR3 DNA reads as TGTGCCACCAGCAGAGAGTACGCAGGTGATCAGCCCCAGCATTTT. The chain couples TRBV15 to TRBJ1-5; D not certain. V was clipped by 0 bases and J by 5 bases, with 11 bases between them. The CDR3 has 15 amino acids. Looked up from germline, CDR1 is LNHNV and CDR2 is YYDKDF (reference sequence).

This chain connects TRBV7-9 to TRBJ1-4, with a weak D call TRBD1 (5 bases). Germline CDR1 SEHNR, CDR2 FQNEAQ (reference sequence). Trimming removed 5 bases at V and 8 bases at J, with 21 bases between. This CDR3 has 16 residues. The CDR3 DNA is TGTGCCAGCAGCGTAAGAAAAGCAGGGTTAAGGGAAAAACTGTTTTTT. Its protein is CASSVRKAGLREKLFF.

The rearrangement uses TRBV6-1 and TRBJ1-4; tentatively, D is TRBD1 (6 bases). Trimming pared 4 bases from V and 4 bases from J, leaving 10 bases between. Germline lookup yields CDR1 MNHNS and CDR2 SASEGT. The CDR3 has 14 residues. This chain's CDR3 is CASSGQAHNEKLFF. The CDR3 DNA reads as TGTGCCAGCAGTGGACAGGCCCATAATGAAAAACTGTTTTTT.

The table lists this clone with a count of one. This sequence joins TRBV5-1 and TRBJ2-5; TRBD2 matches at 9 bases. Germline CDR1 and CDR2: SGHRS and YFSETQ. J lost 3 bases, V lost 2 bases, and 5 bases had no gene match. The CDR3 has 15 amino acids. The CDR3 sequence: CASSFMGLAKETQYF. The CDR3 DNA reads TGCGCCAGCAGCTTCATGGGACTAGCTAAAGAGACCCAGTACTTC.

The chain uses TRBV30 and TRBJ1-2, with TRBD1 identical over 7 bases. The germline CDR1 and CDR2 sequences are GTSNPN and SVGIG (reference sequence). The V segment lost 3 bases and the J segment 4 bases; nucleotides outside the gene matches: 5. The CDR3 runs to 13 residues. The CDR3 loop is CAWSPGQTYGYTF. CDR3 nucleotide sequence: TGTGCCTGGAGCCCGGGACAGACCTATGGCTACACCTTC.

As to this clone: Compared with germline, one end of the junction differs, possibly owing to a read error. The rearrangement links TRBV7-7 to TRBJ2-3; 7 bases align to TRBD2. Germline assignment: CDR1 SSHAT and CDR2 FNYEAQ (reference sequence). The CDR3 spans 15 residues. DNA for the CDR3: TGTGCTAGCAGCCCGGCGGGGGAATCTTCAGATACGCAGTATTTT. Translation gives CASSPAGESSDTQYF.

This chain uses TRBV4-1 with TRBJ1-4, with D possibly TRBD1 on 6 matching bases. This CDR3 is built from 18 residues. The ends were cut back, 3 bases at V and 1 base at J, with 18 bases in the middle. Germline CDR1 and CDR2: MGHRA and YSYEKL. This chain's CDR3 is CASSHLGGGLGTNEKLFF. The CDR3 bases are TGCGCCAGCAGCCACCTGGGGGGGGGCCTTGGAACTAATGAAAAACTGTTTTTT.

This rearrangement joins TRBV4-2 to TRBJ2-1; the D gene is possibly TRBD2 (6 bases). The CDR3 extends over 16 amino acids. With 4 bases removed from V and 10 bases from J, the gap between germline ends came to 23 bases. From germline, CDR1 is LGHNA and CDR2 YNFKEQ. CDR3 residues: CASSPPRGAPTGEQFF. The CDR3, as DNA: TGTGCCAGCAGCCCCCCTCGCGGGGCTCCAACCGGGGAGCAGTTCTTC.

This clone was seen once. J is TRBJ1-1 and V is TRBV7-9, with D perhaps TRBD1 (6 bases). Trimming shortened V by 1 base and J by 3 bases, and 9 bases separated the two germline ends. The CDR3 runs to 14 residues. The germline CDR1 and CDR2 sequences are SEHNR and FQNEAQ (reference sequence). For the CDR3, the DNA is TGTGCCAGCAGCTTAGACCCAGGGGACACTGAAGCTTTCTTT. It is translated as CASSLDPGDTEAFF.

The chain uses TRBV5-6 and TRBJ2-3; 7 nucleotides agree with TRBD1. The junction had 6 bases not matched to a gene; V was cut back by 2 bases and J by 3 bases. This CDR3 is 15 amino acids long. Germline-derived CDR1 and CDR2 are SGHDT and YYEEEE. DNA of the CDR3: TGTGCCAGCAGCTTCACAGGGGAAGCAACAGATACGCAGTATTTT. Protein product: CASSFTGEATDTQYF.

The V and J genes are TRBV7-8 and TRBJ2-3; 13 nucleotides match TRBD2. There are 17 residues in the CDR3. CDR1 and CDR2 (germline): SGHVS, FQNEAQ. After removal of 3 bases from V and 5 bases from J, the junction contained 8 bases not matched to a gene. The CDR3 spells CASSFKGLAGVVDTQYF. The DNA for the CDR3 is TGTGCCAGCAGCTTCAAAGGACTAGCGGGGGTGGTAGATACGCAGTATTTT.